The 8 T cell receptor beta chains below come from one sample, sequenced in a study of shared clonotypes between healthy human individuals. The table came from immunoSEQ multiplex PCR; TCRdb's copy has only in-frame clones and leaves some out. Of 1.5 million to 2.5 million clones listed, just under 95% are singletons. CD45RO negativity and positive selection for CCR7 defined naive CD8 cells, a population that excluded terminally differentiated effector memory CD45RA+ cells. The sample was naive CD8+ T cells sorted from blood. Source of these receptors: a man aged 18 to 35 in good health.

The rearrangement joins TRBV7-6 to TRBJ2-1, with D possibly matching TRBD2 (6 bases). The CDR3 has 18 amino acids. Trimming left V 5 bases short and J 6 bases short, with 26 bases between. Germline V CDR1 and CDR2: SGHVS, FNYEAQ. CDR3 amino acids: CASSPSPLGAGYSNEQFF. CDR3 nucleotides: TGTGCCAGCAGCCCCAGCCCCCTCGGGGCGGGATATAGCAATGAGCAGTTCTTC.

V is TRBV6-1 and J is TRBJ1-2, with TRBD1 identical over 9 bases. Looked up from germline, CDR1 is MNHNS and CDR2 is SASEGT. The length of the CDR3 is 14 residues. The trim removed 0 bases at V and 14 bases at J, leaving 10 bases unmatched. The CDR3 bases are TGTGCCAGCAGTGAAGCAGGGACAGGGATCTCGAGGACCTTC. Translated, it gives CASSEAGTGISRTF.

Concerning this clone: Other nucleotide sequences in the sample specify the same CDR3. The rearrangement links TRBV5-6 to TRBJ2-1, with D perhaps matching TRBD2 (6 bases). CDR3 length: 15 amino acids. With 0 bases removed from V and 2 bases from J, the gap between germline ends came to 9 bases. Germline V gene lookup returns CDR1 SGHDT and CDR2 YYEEEE. The chain's CDR3 is CASSLGAGPYNEQFF. DNA for the CDR3: TGTGCCAGCAGCTTGGGAGCGGGTCCCTACAATGAGCAGTTCTTC.

This chain uses TRBV27 with TRBJ2-7; 8 nucleotides line up with TRBD1. Unmatched junction bases numbered 7, after V lost 4 bases and J lost 2 bases. The CDR3 contains 15 residues. Germline CDR1 reads MNHEY; CDR2 reads SMNVEV (reference sequence). This CDR3 is CASSYSGTGTYEQYF. The CDR3 bases are TGTGCCAGCAGTTACTCCGGGACAGGAACCTACGAGCAGTACTTC.

The genes are TRBV30 and TRBJ1-6; D remains ambiguous. Looked up from germline, CDR1 is GTSNPN and CDR2 is SVGIG (reference sequence). The V end lost 1 base, the J end lost 0 bases, and 10 bases lay between the germline ends. The CDR3 totals 16 residues. This chain's CDR3 is CAWSDGRSSYNSPLHF. The CDR3 DNA reads as TGTGCCTGGAGTGATGGCCGGAGCTCCTATAATTCACCCCTCCACTTT.

V gene TRBV11-3 combines with J gene TRBJ2-5; possibly TRBD2 for D (5 bases). This CDR3 has 13 residues. Trimming cost V 1 base and J 5 bases, with 8 bases left between them. CDR1 and CDR2 from the germline V gene are SGHNT and YENEEA. The CDR3 sequence: CASSLVLGETQYF. The CDR3 bases are TGTGCCAGCAGCTTAGTACTAGGGGAGACCCAGTACTTC.

J is TRBJ2-7 and V is TRBV4-3; D remains ambiguous. The CDR3 spans 15 residues. V was trimmed by 2 bases and J by 0 bases, leaving 11 bases between them. Germline CDR1 is LGHNA and CDR2 is YSLEER. The CDR3 DNA reads as TGCGCCAGCAGCCAATTTCCGGGTTCCTCCTACGAGCAGTACTTC. It yields the protein CASSQFPGSSYEQYF.

For the CDR3, the DNA is TGTGCCAGCAGGACATATGAAGGGGCCAACGTCCTGACTTTC. Encoded protein: CASRTYEGANVLTF. The V and J genes are TRBV6-1 and TRBJ2-6; D uncertain. Germline V gene sequence: CDR1 MNHNS, CDR2 SASEGT. V was clipped by 6 bases and J by 4 bases, with 10 bases between them. This CDR3 is built from 14 residues.